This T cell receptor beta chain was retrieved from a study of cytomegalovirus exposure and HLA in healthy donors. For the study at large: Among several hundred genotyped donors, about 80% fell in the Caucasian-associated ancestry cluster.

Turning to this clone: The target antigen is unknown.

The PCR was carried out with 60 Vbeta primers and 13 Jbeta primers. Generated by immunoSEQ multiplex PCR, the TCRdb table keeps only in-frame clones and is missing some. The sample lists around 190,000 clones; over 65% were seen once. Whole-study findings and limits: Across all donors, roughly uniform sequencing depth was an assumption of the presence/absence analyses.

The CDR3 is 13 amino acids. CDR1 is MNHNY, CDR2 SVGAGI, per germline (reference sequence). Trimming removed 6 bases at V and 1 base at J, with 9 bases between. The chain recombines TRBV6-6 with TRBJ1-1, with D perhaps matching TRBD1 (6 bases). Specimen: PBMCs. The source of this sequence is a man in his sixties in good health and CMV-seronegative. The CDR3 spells CASSQQGNTEAFF. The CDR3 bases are TGTGCCAGCAGCCAACAGGGGAACACTGAAGCTTTCTTT.